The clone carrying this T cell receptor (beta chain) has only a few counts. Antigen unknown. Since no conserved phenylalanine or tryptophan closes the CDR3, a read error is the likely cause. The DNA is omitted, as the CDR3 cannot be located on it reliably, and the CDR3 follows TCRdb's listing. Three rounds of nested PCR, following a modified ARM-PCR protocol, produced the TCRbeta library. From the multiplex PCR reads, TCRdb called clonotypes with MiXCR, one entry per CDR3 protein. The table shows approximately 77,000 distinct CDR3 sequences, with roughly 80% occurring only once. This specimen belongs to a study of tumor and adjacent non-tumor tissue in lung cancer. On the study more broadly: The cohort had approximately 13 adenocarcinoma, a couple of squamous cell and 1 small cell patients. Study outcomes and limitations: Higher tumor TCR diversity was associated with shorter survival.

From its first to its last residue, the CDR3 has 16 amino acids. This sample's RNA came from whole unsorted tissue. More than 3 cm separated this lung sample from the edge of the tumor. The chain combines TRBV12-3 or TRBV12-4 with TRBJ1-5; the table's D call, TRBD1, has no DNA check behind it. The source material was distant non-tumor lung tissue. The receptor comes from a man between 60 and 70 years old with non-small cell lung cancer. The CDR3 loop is CASSPLGTGSNQPLHL.